The clone carrying this T cell receptor beta chain was found many times. The antigen is undetermined. TCRbeta library preparation incorporated unique molecular identifiers. TCRdb called the PCR reads again in MiXCR, with one record for every CDR3 protein. The sample lists over 450,000 distinct CDR3 sequences; under 12% were seen once. These data belong to a study of T-cell reconstitution after alpha-beta-depleted transplantation in children. Overall study results and limits: T-cell numbers and diversity, one year after transplant, stemmed largely from T cells that were newly produced.

V shed 6 bases and J 4 bases; nucleotides not matched to a gene: 9. CDR3 length equals 15 residues. Germline CDR1 reads SQVTM; CDR2 reads ANQGSEA. This sample comprised PBMCs, obtained before TCRalphabeta/CD19-depleted stem cell transplant. The genes are TRBV29-1 and TRBJ2-1, with 10 bases aligning to TRBD2. The clonotype was recovered from a child aged 2-9 years with inherited bone marrow failure, due to receive a stem cell transplant. The chain's CDR3 is CSVVRTSGAYNEQFF. CDR3 coding DNA: TGCAGCGTCGTCAGGACTAGCGGTGCGTACAATGAGCAGTTCTTC.